Presented here are 32 T cell receptor beta chains from one specimen sequenced in a study of shared clonotypes between healthy human individuals. TCRdb keeps only in-frame clones here, not all; method: immunoSEQ multiplex PCR. The sample holds 600,000 to 750,000 clones, 90% seen once. Sequencing used memory CD8+ T cells from PBMCs. As to subset: CD45RO+ cells pooled with CCR7-negative TemRA cells. These receptors all stem from a man in his late teens or twenties in good health. Some clones in this sample may be carry-over from other donors' samples.

The J gene is TRBJ1-4, the V gene TRBV7-9; a weak D match, TRBD1 (5 bases). CDR1 is SEHNR, CDR2 FQNEAQ, per germline (reference sequence). V shed 4 bases and J shed 4 bases, with 13 bases lying between them. This CDR3 spans 15 amino acids. The CDR3, as DNA: TGTGCCAGCAGCTCCCCGGGGGGGGATAATGAAAAACTGTTTTTT. Protein sequence: CASSSPGGDNEKLFF.

This chain links TRBV5-1 with TRBJ2-1, with a weak D call TRBD1 (6 bases). The germline gives CDR1 SGHRS, CDR2 YFSETQ. This CDR3 contains 16 residues. The V end was cut by 0 bases, the J end by 0 bases, with 10 bases between. The CDR3, as DNA: TGCGCCAGCAGCTTGGTAGGGGGATACTCCTACAATGAGCAGTTCTTC. Translation gives CASSLVGGYSYNEQFF.

This chain connects TRBV28 to TRBJ2-5; D may be TRBD1 or TRBD2 (5 bases each). From germline, CDR1 is MDHEN and CDR2 SYDVKM. Trimming stripped 1 base from V and 1 base from J, with 7 bases between. The CDR3 contains 14 residues. The CDR3 DNA reads as TGTGCCAGCAGTTTATATGGGGGCCAAGAGACCCAGTACTTC. Translated, it gives CASSLYGGQETQYF.

V is TRBV11-3 and J is TRBJ2-1; 9 bases line up with TRBD1. Germline trimming cut 4 bases from V and 6 bases from J; bases unmatched to any gene: 10. The germline CDR1 and CDR2 sequences are SGHNT and YENEEA. This CDR3 has 16 residues. Here the CDR3 reads CASSSKTGGMVNEQFF. CDR3 nucleotide sequence: TGTGCCAGCAGCTCTAAGACAGGGGGTATGGTCAATGAGCAGTTCTTC.

As regards this clone: The junction shows a germline mismatch at one end, possibly a read error. Other nucleotide sequences from this sample produce the same CDR3. This chain's CDR3 is CSARGAGEQYF. In DNA form, the CDR3 reads TGCAGTGCGAGAGGGGCCGGAGAGCAGTACTTC. This chain links TRBV20-1 with TRBJ2-7; D is perhaps TRBD1 or TRBD2 (5 bases each). The CDR3 is 11 amino acids. The germline gives CDR1 DFQATT, CDR2 SNEGSKA (reference sequence).

This chain connects TRBV5-1 to TRBJ2-1; perhaps D is TRBD1 or TRBD2 (5 bases each). CDR3 length equals 16 residues. The germline V gene has CDR1 SGHRS and CDR2 YFSETQ. Trimming removed 2 bases from V and 6 bases from J, with 18 bases in between. CDR3 nucleotide sequence: TGCGCCAGCAGCTTCCCTGGGGAAGGGGACCCCAATGAGCAGTTCTTC. This sequence encodes CASSFPGEGDPNEQFF.

The chain recombines TRBV6-5 with TRBJ2-7, with a possible D match to TRBD2 (5 bases). The length of the CDR3 is 14 residues. Germline values: CDR1 MNHEY, CDR2 SVGAGI. Trimming cost V 6 bases and J 1 base, with 13 bases left between them. CDR3 protein: CASSQLGPSYEQYF. As DNA, the CDR3 is TGTGCCAGCAGCCAACTAGGCCCTTCCTACGAGCAGTACTTC.

The rearrangement joins TRBV28 to TRBJ2-7; D is perhaps TRBD2 (5 bases). The germline gives CDR1 MDHEN, CDR2 SYDVKM. The CDR3 loop spans 12 amino acids. CDR3 in amino acids: CAVGEFGIEQYF. The CDR3 DNA is TGTGCGGTTGGGGAGTTTGGTATCGAGCAGTACTTC.

This sequence joins TRBV7-8 and TRBJ2-1, with 13 bases identical to TRBD2. This CDR3 has 19 amino acids. Germline V gene sequence: CDR1 SGHVS, CDR2 FQNEAQ. V lost 2 bases and J lost 4; bases outside the gene matches: 11. CDR3 bases: TGTGCCAGCAGCTTATTCCCGAAAGGGACTAGCGGGGCATACAATGAGCAGTTCTTC. Translating it yields CASSLFPKGTSGAYNEQFF.

A single count supports this clone. The chain links TRBV7-9 to TRBJ2-1; TRBD2 matches 7 bases. Germline V CDR1 and CDR2: SEHNR, FQNEAQ (reference sequence). The CDR3 is 15 residues long. The V segment lost 8 bases and the J segment 10 bases; nucleotides outside the gene matches: 17. CDR3 region: CASSMILAVPGEQFF. CDR3 nucleotides: TGTGCCAGCTCCATGATTCTAGCGGTCCCGGGGGAGCAGTTCTTC.

The chain uses TRBV2 and TRBJ2-2; 9 bases fit TRBD2. The CDR3 extends over 19 amino acids. CDR1 is SNHLY, CDR2 FYNNEI, per germline. The V segment lost 1 base and the J segment 7 bases; nucleotides outside the gene matches: 16. Here the CDR3 reads CASSEVHPRVAGVGGELFF. The DNA of the CDR3 is TGTGCCAGCAGTGAAGTTCACCCTAGGGTAGCGGGAGTAGGCGGGGAGCTGTTTTTT. Full variable domain (missing parts from reference TRBV2 and TRBJ2-2): EPEVTQTPSHQVTQMGQEVILRCVPISNHLYFYWYRQILGQKVEFLVSFYNNEISEKSEIFDDQFSVERPDGSNFTLKIRSTKLEDSAMYFCASSEVHPRVAGVGGELFFGEGSRLTVL.

The V gene is TRBV28, the J gene TRBJ1-2; 11 nucleotides match TRBD1. V shed 6 bases and J 5 bases; nucleotides not matched to a gene: 17. Per the germline V gene, CDR1 is MDHEN and CDR2 is SYDVKM. The CDR3 is 18 residues long. The CDR3 protein is CASSPQIIRTGGGYGYTF. The DNA for the CDR3 is TGTGCCAGCAGCCCACAAATCATCCGGACAGGGGGCGGGTATGGCTACACCTTC.

Concerning this clone itself: This sample also contains other DNA sequences that code for the same CDR3. The rearrangement joins TRBV9 to TRBJ2-3; 16 nucleotides align to TRBD2. The V gene's germline CDR1 is SGDLS and CDR2 YYNGEE. V was clipped by 2 bases and J by 3 bases; unmatched bases: 9. This CDR3 comprises 19 residues. DNA for the CDR3: TGTGCCAGCAGCGTTGAACCGGGACTAGCGGGAGGGCCAACAGATACGCAGTATTTT. Translated: CASSVEPGLAGGPTDTQYF. The full variable domain, rest sourced from reference TRBV9 and TRBJ2-3, is DSGVTQTPKHLITATGQRVTLRCSPRSGDLSVYWYQQSLDQGLQFLIQYYNGEERAKGNILERFSAQQFPDLHSELNLSSLELGDSALYFCASSVEPGLAGGPTDTQYFGPGTRLTVL.

V gene TRBV27 combines with J gene TRBJ2-3; D not resolved. This CDR3 region has 14 residues. The V end was cut by 2 bases, the J end by 2 bases, with 8 bases between. Germline V gene sequence: CDR1 MNHEY, CDR2 SMNVEV (reference sequence). CDR3 loop: CASSLIALTDTQYF. In DNA, the CDR3 is TGTGCCAGCAGTTTAATCGCCCTCACAGATACGCAGTATTTT.

This chain links TRBV4-3 with TRBJ2-1; tentatively, D is TRBD1 or TRBD2 (6 bases each). Per germline, CDR1 LGHNA and CDR2 YSLEER. The CDR3 consists of 18 residues. Trimming left V 0 bases short and J 1 base short, with 16 bases between. CDR3 nucleotide sequence: TGCGCCAGCAGCCAAGATGCGATTGGGGGGCGATCCTACAATGAGCAGTTCTTC. It yields the protein CASSQDAIGGRSYNEQFF.

The chain uses TRBV5-1 and TRBJ2-7, with TRBD1 matching 7 bases. This CDR3 region has 15 residues. J gave up 4 bases and V 3 bases, and 10 bases lay outside the gene matches. The germline V gene encodes CDR1 SGHRS and CDR2 YFSETQ. The CDR3 spells CASSWYGTELYEQYF. In DNA, the CDR3 is TGCGCCAGCAGCTGGTACGGGACAGAGCTATACGAGCAGTACTTC.

This clone was observed a single time. The V and J genes are TRBV28 and TRBJ2-7; TRBD1 matches at 7 bases. CDR3 length: 15 residues. Losses at the gene ends were 4 bases for V and 5 bases for J; bases not matched to a gene: 11. Looked up from germline, CDR1 is MDHEN and CDR2 is SYDVKM. The CDR3 is CASSSLDRARDEQYF. CDR3 nucleotides: TGTGCCAGCAGTTCCCTCGACAGGGCCCGAGACGAGCAGTACTTC.

The V call is TRBV5-4, the J call TRBJ2-5; unclear D gene. The length of the CDR3 is 13 residues. The V end lost 0 bases, the J end lost 2 bases, and 5 bases lay between the germline ends. The germline CDR1 and CDR2 sequences are SGHNT and YYREEE (reference sequence). CDR3: CASSLVEQETQYF. CDR3 sequence (DNA): TGTGCCAGCAGCTTGGTTGAGCAAGAGACCCAGTACTTC.

As to this clone: Other nucleotide sequences from this sample produce the same CDR3. The chain uses TRBV27 and TRBJ2-7; unclear D gene. CDR1 MNHEY and CDR2 SMNVEV come from the germline V gene (reference sequence). V dropped 0 bases and J dropped 6 bases, with 3 bases sitting between them. The CDR3 is made up of 11 amino acids. The CDR3 is CASSLSGEQYF. DNA for the CDR3: TGTGCCAGCAGTTTATCTGGCGAGCAGTACTTC.

V and J are TRBV27 and TRBJ2-1, with D perhaps TRBD1 or TRBD2 (6 bases each). With 6 bases removed from V and 5 bases from J, the gap between germline ends came to 17 bases. The CDR3 loop spans 15 amino acids. Germline V gene sequence: CDR1 MNHEY, CDR2 SMNVEV (reference sequence). The CDR3 DNA sequence: TGTGCCAGCAGCCTGGCGGCGGAGGGGGACAATGAGCAGTTCTTC. The encoded protein is CASSLAAEGDNEQFF.

CDR3 region: CASPTSGREHGELFF. The CDR3 bases are TGTGCCAGTCCGACTAGCGGGAGAGAGCACGGGGAGCTGTTTTTT. The gene calls are TRBV6-1 and TRBJ2-2, with 12 bases aligning to TRBD2. Germline assignment: CDR1 MNHNS and CDR2 SASEGT. V trimming: 9 bases; J trimming: 7 bases; junction bases outside the gene matches: 9. This CDR3 is built from 15 residues.

This clone was seen just once. The same CDR3 also results from other DNA sequences found in this sample. The chain couples TRBV7-2 to TRBJ2-5; D may be TRBD1 or TRBD2 (5 bases each). This CDR3 is 13 amino acids long. The germline V gene has CDR1 SGHTA and CDR2 FQGNSA. V shed 1 base and J shed 2 bases, with 5 bases lying between them. Here the CDR3 DNA reads TGTGCCAGCAGCTTAGGGGGGCAAGAGACCCAGTACTTC. Translated: CASSLGGQETQYF. Combining the CDR3 with reference TRBV7-2 and TRBJ2-5 gives the whole variable domain GAGVSQSPSNKVTEKGKDVELRCDPISGHTALYWYRQSLGQGLEFLIYFQGNSAPDKSGLPSDRFSAERTGGSVSTLTIQRTQQEDSAVYLCASSLGGQETQYFGPGTRLLVL.

CDR3 DNA: TGTGCCATCAGTGAGGGAGGAACAGGGAGGGCGTTGAACACTGAAGCTTTCTTT. The encoded protein is CAISEGGTGRALNTEAFF. The V gene is TRBV10-3, the J gene TRBJ1-1; possible D gene TRBD1, 6 bases. The CDR3 has 18 amino acids. Germline values: CDR1 ENHRY, CDR2 SYGVKD. V gave up 2 bases and J gave up 0 bases, with 19 bases separating them.

The chain uses TRBV7-2 and TRBJ2-1; 8 bases line up with TRBD2. CDR3 length: 14 residues. V shed 6 bases and J 6 bases; nucleotides not matched to a gene: 7. Germline V gene lookup returns CDR1 SGHTA and CDR2 FQGNSA. The CDR3 protein is CASRHSGVPNEQFF. The CDR3 coding sequence is TGTGCCAGCAGACATAGCGGGGTGCCCAATGAGCAGTTCTTC.

The CDR3 reads CASSLPLAGVGEQYF. The DNA for the CDR3 is TGTGCCAGCAGCCTACCGCTAGCGGGAGTTGGAGAGCAGTACTTC. J is TRBJ2-7 and V is TRBV6-1; 10 bases align to TRBD2. The CDR3 is 15 amino acids. CDR1 and CDR2 (germline): MNHNS, SASEGT. The junction had 12 bases not matched to a gene; V was cut back by 6 bases and J by 7 bases.

This chain links TRBV5-1 with TRBJ1-1, with D possibly being TRBD1 (6 bases). The CDR3 spans 15 residues. Trimming shortened V by 4 bases and J by 4 bases, and 17 bases separated the two germline ends. Germline V gene sequence: CDR1 SGHRS, CDR2 YFSETQ. DNA of the CDR3: TGCGCCAGCAGCCCCACAGGGCGGGGATTCACTGAAGCTTTCTTT. Residues: CASSPTGRGFTEAFF.

This clone came up once. The chain combines TRBV28 with TRBJ1-2; D may be TRBD1 (5 bases). Looked up from germline, CDR1 is MDHEN and CDR2 is SYDVKM. CDR3 length: 15 amino acids. The V and J ends lost 5 bases and 4 bases respectively, with 17 bases between them. This CDR3 reads CASSVGTAWAYGYTF. CDR3 sequence (DNA): TGTGCCAGCAGTGTGGGGACGGCCTGGGCCTATGGCTACACCTTC.

The CDR3 here is CASSLSGRSRSQPQHF. The CDR3 DNA follows: TGTGCCAGCAGTTTATCGGGCAGGTCGAGGAGTCAGCCCCAGCATTTT. This chain joins TRBV27 and TRBJ1-5; D is undetermined. Germline-derived CDR1 and CDR2 are MNHEY and SMNVEV (reference sequence). The germline V and J ends were trimmed by 0 bases and 6 bases, with 15 bases remaining between them. The CDR3 contains 16 residues.

V usage is TRBV9 and J usage is TRBJ2-7; D is uncertain. The CDR3 is 14 amino acids. Trimming shortened V by 0 bases and J by 3 bases, and 10 bases separated the two germline ends. Germline V gives CDR1 SGDLS, CDR2 YYNGEE. The CDR3 reads CASSVEGSHYEQYF. The CDR3 region has the DNA TGTGCCAGCAGCGTAGAGGGCAGCCACTACGAGCAGTACTTC. Filled out from reference TRBV9 and TRBJ2-7, the complete variable domain reads DSGVTQTPKHLITATGQRVTLRCSPRSGDLSVYWYQQSLDQGLQFLIQYYNGEERAKGNILERFSAQQFPDLHSELNLSSLELGDSALYFCASSVEGSHYEQYFGPGTRLTVT.

The chain uses TRBV4-2 and TRBJ1-4; 8 bases line up with TRBD1. Germline-derived CDR1 and CDR2 are LGHNA and YNFKEQ. The CDR3 spans 17 residues. Trimming at V came to 4 bases and at J to 5 bases, leaving 12 bases not matched to a gene. CDR3 amino acids: CASSPPYRGWGNEKLFF. DNA of the CDR3: TGTGCCAGCAGCCCACCCTACAGGGGGTGGGGGAATGAAAAACTGTTTTTT.

The chain joins TRBV10-3 to TRBJ2-1; the match to TRBD2 covers 11 bases. Trimming took 8 bases from V and 6 from J; bases not matched to a gene: 6. Germline assignment: CDR1 ENHRY and CDR2 SYGVKD. This CDR3 contains 14 residues. This CDR3 is CAISSGRYGNEQFF. The DNA of the CDR3 is TGTGCCATCTCTAGCGGGAGGTACGGCAATGAGCAGTTCTTC.

The V gene is TRBV10-3, the J gene TRBJ2-3; perhaps TRBD2 as D (6 bases). Trimming removed 5 bases from V and 0 bases from J, with 15 bases in between. The germline V gene encodes CDR1 ENHRY and CDR2 SYGVKD. The CDR3 extends over 16 amino acids. The CDR3 DNA follows: TGTGCCATCAGTACTATTTGGGAGGACAGCACAGATACGCAGTATTTT. Its translation: CAISTIWEDSTDTQYF.